The TCR beta chain under discussion was sequenced for a study of blood T cell repertoires in COVID-19. Study-level information: The study drew acute and convalescent COVID-19 samples from the United States, Italy and Spain.

Trimming took 5 bases from V and 3 from J, leaving 20 bases between them. Germline V gene lookup returns CDR1 MNHEY and CDR2 SMNVEV (reference sequence). The CDR3 sequence is 16 residues long. In the study's own analysis: Estimated nucleated cell counts came from reference gene primer amplification. Some clones are missing from TCRdb's copy, which holds only in-frame ones; the method was immunoSEQ multiplex PCR. V, J and clone size are those of that table, while D and trimming were read from the DNA. The data show about 200,000 clones, 80% seen once. The V call is TRBV27, the J call TRBJ2-7; possible D gene TRBD1, 5 bases. The sequencing input was PBMCs or T cells enriched from blood (not recorded which). The TCR was taken from a woman between 35 and 50 years old with acute COVID-19. For the CDR3, the DNA is TGTGCCAGCAGTCCAGAGCTAACAGGTTCCTACTACGAGCAGTACTTC. Protein sequence: CASSPELTGSYYEQYF.